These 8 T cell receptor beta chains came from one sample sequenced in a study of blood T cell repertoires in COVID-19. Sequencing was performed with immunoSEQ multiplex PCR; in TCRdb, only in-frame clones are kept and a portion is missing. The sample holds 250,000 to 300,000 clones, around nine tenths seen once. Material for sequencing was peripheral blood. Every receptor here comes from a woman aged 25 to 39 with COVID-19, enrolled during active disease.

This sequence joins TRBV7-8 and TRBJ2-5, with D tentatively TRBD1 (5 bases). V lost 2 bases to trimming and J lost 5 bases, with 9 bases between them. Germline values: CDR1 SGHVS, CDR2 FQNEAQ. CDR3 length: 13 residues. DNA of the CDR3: TGTGCCAGCAGCTTAAATCCAGGGGAGACCCAGTACTTC. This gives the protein CASSLNPGETQYF.

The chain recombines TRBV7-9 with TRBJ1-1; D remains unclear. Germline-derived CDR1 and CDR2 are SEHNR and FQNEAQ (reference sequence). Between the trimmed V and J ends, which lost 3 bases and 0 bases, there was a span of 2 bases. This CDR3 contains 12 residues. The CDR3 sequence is CASSFMNTEAFF. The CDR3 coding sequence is TGTGCCAGCAGCTTCATGAACACTGAAGCTTTCTTT. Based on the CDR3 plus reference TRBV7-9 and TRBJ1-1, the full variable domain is DTGVSQNPRHKITKRGQNVTFRCDPISEHNRLYWYRQTLGQGPEFLTYFQNEAQLEKSRLLSDRFSAERPKGSFSTLEIQRTEQGDSAMYLCASSFMNTEAFFGQGTRLTVV.

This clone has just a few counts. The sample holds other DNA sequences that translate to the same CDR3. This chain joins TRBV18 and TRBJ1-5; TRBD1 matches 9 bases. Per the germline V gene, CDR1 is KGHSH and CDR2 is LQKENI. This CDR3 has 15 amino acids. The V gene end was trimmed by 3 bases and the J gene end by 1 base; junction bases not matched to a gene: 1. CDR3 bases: TGTGCCAGCTCACCTGGACAGGGGAGCAATCAGCCCCAGCATTTT. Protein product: CASSPGQGSNQPQHF.

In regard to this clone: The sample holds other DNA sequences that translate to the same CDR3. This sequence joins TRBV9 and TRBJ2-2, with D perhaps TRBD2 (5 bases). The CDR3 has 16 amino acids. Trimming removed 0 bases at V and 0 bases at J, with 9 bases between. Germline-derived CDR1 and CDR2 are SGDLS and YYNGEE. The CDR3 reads CASSVGLASNTGELFF. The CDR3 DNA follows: TGTGCCAGCAGCGTAGGTCTAGCTTCGAACACCGGGGAGCTGTTTTTT.

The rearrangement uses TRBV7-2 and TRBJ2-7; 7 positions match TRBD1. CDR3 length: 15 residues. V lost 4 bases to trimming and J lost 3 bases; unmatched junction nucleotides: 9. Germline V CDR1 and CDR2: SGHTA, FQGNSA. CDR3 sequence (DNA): TGTGCCAGCAGCTCACAAACAGGGGAAGGCTACGAGCAGTACTTC. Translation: CASSSQTGEGYEQYF.

In nucleotides, the CDR3 is TGTGCCAGCAGCGCGGGCTCAGGGGGCGTTGTCACTGAAGCTTTCTTT. This gives the protein CASSAGSGGVVTEAFF. The V call is TRBV7-9, the J call TRBJ1-1; 8 bases map to TRBD1. The CDR3 is 16 amino acids. Germline CDR1 is SEHNR and CDR2 is FQNEAQ (reference sequence). V lost 5 bases and J lost 4; bases outside the gene matches: 12.

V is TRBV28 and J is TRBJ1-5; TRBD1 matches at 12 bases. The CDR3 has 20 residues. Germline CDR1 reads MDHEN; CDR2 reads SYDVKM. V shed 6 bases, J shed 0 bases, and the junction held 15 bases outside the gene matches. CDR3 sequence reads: CASRGGTGGTKGYSNQPQHF. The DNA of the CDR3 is TGTGCCAGCAGGGGTGGGACAGGGGGCACTAAGGGGTATAGCAATCAGCCCCAGCATTTT. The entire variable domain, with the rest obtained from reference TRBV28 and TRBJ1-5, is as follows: DVKVTQSSRYLVKRTGEKVFLECVQDMDHENMFWYRQDPGLGLRLIYFSYDVKMKEKGDIPEGYSVSREKKERFSLILESASTNQTSMYLCASRGGTGGTKGYSNQPQHFGDGTRLSIL.

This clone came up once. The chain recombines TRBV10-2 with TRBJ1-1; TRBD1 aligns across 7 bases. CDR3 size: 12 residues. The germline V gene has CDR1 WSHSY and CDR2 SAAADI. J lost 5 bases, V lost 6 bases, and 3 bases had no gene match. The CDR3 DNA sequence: TGCGCCAGCAGCATGGGACAGACTGAAGCTTTCTTT. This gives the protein CASSMGQTEAFF.